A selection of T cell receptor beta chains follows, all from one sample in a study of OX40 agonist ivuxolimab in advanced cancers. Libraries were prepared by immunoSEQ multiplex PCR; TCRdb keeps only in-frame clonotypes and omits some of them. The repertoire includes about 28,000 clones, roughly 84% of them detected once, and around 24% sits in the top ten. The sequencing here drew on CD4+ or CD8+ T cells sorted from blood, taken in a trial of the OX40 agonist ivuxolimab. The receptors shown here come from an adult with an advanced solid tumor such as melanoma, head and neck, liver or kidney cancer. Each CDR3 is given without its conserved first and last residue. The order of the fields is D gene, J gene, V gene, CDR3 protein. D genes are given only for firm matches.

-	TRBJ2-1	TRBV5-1	ASTWRGFGNEQF
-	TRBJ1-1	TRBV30	AWTLRGTEAF
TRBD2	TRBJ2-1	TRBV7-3	ASSLRLVLAGGRNRIGAHNEQF
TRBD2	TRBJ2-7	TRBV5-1	ASRLSGRIYEQY
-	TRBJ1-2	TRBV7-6	ASSLAQASGYT
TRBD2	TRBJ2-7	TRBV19	ASSPAGDYEQY
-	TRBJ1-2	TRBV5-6	ASRSQGGYT
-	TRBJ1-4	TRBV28	ASSLSASVF
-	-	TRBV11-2	ASSVGATYEQY
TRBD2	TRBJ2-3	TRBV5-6	ASSSGLAGVTDTQY
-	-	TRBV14	ASSVSGNEQY
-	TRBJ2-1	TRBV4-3	ASSQDSALGGEQF
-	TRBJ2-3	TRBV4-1	ASSLVQGTSTDTQY
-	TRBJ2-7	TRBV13	ASSPPTGAYEQY
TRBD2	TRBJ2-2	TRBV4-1	ASSQDDLAGPTGELF
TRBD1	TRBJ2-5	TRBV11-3	ASSQRDRGLGETQY
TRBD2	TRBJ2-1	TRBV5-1	ASSPFGGRGGFDEQF